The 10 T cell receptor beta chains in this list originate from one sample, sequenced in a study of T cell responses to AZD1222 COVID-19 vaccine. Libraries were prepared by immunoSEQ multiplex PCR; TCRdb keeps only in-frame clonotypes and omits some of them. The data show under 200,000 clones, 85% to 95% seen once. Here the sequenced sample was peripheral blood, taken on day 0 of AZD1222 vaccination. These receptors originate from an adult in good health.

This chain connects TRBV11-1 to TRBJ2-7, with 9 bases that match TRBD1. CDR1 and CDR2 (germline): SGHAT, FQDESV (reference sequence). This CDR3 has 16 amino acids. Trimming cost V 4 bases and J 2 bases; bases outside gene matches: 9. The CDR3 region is CASSWGRDRATYEQYF. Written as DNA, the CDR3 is TGTGCCAGCAGCTGGGGCAGGGACAGGGCGACCTACGAGCAGTACTTC.

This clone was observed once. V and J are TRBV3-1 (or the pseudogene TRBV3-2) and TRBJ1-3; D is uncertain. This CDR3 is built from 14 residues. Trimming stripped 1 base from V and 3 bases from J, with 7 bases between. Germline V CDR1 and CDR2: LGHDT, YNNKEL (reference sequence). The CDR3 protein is CASSQADLGNTIYF. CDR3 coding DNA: TGTGCCAGCAGCCAAGCGGACCTTGGAAACACCATATATTTT.

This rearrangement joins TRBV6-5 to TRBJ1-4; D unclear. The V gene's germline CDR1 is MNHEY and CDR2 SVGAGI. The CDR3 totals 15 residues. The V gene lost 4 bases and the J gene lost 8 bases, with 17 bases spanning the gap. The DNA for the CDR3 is TGTGCCAGCAGTTCCCGGACGAGGCGATGGGAAAAACTGTTTTTT. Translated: CASSSRTRRWEKLFF.

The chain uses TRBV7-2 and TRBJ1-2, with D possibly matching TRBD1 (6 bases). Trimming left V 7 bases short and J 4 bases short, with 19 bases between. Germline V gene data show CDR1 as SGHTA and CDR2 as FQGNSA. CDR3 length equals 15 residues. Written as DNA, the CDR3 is TGTGCCAGCAACAGGGACCCACTGGGAGGCTATGGCTACACCTTC. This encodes CASNRDPLGGYGYTF. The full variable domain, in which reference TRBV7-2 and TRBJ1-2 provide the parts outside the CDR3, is GAGVSQSPSNKVTEKGKDVELRCDPISGHTALYWYRQSLGQGLEFLIYFQGNSAPDKSGLPSDRFSAERTGGSVSTLTIQRTQQEDSAVYLCASNRDPLGGYGYTFGSGTRLTVV.

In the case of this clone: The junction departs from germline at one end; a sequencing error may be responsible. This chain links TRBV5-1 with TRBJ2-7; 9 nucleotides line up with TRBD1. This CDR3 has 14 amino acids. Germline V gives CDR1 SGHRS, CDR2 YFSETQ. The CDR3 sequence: CASRLGQGTGEQYF. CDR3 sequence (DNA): TGCGCCAGCAGATTGGGACAGGGAACGGGCGAGCAGTACTTC.

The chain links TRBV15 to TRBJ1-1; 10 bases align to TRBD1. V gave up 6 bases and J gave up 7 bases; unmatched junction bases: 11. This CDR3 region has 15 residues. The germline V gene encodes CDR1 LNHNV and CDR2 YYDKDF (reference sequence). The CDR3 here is CATSSKDRGQVEAFF. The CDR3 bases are TGTGCCACCAGTAGTAAAGACAGGGGGCAAGTTGAAGCTTTCTTT.

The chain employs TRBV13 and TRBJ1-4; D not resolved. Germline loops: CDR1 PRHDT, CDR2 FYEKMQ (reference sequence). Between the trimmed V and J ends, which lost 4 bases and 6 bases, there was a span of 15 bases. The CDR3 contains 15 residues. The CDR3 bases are TGTGCCAGCAGCTCAGGACGGCCTGTTTATGAAAAACTGTTTTTT. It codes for CASSSGRPVYEKLFF. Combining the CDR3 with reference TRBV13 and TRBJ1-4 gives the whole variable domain AAGVIQSPRHLIKEKRETATLKCYPIPRHDTVYWYQQGPGQDPQFLISFYEKMQSDKGSIPDRFSAQQFSDYHSELNMSSLELGDSALYFCASSSGRPVYEKLFFGSGTQLSVL.

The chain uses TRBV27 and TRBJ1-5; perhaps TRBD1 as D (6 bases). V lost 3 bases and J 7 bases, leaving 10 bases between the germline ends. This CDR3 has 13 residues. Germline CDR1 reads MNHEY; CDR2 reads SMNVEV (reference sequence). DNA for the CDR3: TGTGCCAGCAGTTTTCAGGGGCGGCAGCCCCAGCATTTT. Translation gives CASSFQGRQPQHF.

CDR3 region: CASSLGQGGGETQYF. For the CDR3, the DNA is TGCGCCAGCAGCTTGGGACAGGGTGGGGGAGAGACCCAGTACTTC. The V and J genes are TRBV5-1 and TRBJ2-5; the match to TRBD1 covers 7 bases. The ends lost 0 bases at V and 4 bases at J; junction bases unmatched: 6. Germline V gene data show CDR1 as SGHRS and CDR2 as YFSETQ. CDR3 size: 15 residues.

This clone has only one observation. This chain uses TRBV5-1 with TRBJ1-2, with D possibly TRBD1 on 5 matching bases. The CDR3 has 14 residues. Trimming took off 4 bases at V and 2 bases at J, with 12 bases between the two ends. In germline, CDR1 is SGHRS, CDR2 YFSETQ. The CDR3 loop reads CASSLIEGNYGYTF. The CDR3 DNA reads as TGCGCCAGCAGCCTCATAGAGGGGAACTATGGCTACACCTTC.